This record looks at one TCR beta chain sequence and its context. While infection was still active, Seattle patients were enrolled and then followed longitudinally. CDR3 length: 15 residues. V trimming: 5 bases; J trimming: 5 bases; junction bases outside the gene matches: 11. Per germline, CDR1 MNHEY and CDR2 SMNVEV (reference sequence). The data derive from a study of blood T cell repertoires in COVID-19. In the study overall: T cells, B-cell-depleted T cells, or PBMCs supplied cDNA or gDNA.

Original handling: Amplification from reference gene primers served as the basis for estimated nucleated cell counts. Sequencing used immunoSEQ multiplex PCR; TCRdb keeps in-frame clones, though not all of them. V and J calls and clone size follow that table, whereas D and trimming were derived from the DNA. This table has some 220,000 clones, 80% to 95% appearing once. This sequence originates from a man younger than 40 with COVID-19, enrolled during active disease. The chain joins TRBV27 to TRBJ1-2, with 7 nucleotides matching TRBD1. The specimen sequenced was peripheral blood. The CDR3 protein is CASSPLLTGRYGYTF. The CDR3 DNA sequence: TGTGCCAGCAGTCCGCTACTGACAGGGAGGTATGGCTACACCTTC.